This T cell receptor beta chain was identified in a study of Ad26.COV2.S vaccination and SARS-CoV-2 variants. Whole-study results and caveats: A substantial breadth of spike-specific CD8+ and CD4+ T cell responses after vaccination has been reported. Total T cell responses may have been underestimated by the TCR breadth and depth analyses.

Comments on this clone: The antigen is unknown.

Sequenced by immunoSEQ multiplex PCR; TCRdb stores in-frame clones only, minus some. The sample includes some 270,000 clones, roughly 85% seen only once; the top ten take about 2.8%. Germline lookup yields CDR1 SNHLY and CDR2 FYNNEI. CDR3 length: 17 amino acids. Trimming cost V 4 bases and J 9 bases; bases outside gene matches: 11. Sample treatment: roughly 18 received Ad26.COV2.S at low or high dose, single or two shots; 5 received placebo; per-sample allocation not given. The study sampled participants on day 63 after the first vaccine or placebo injection. Donor was an adult aged 18-55 years in Boston.

The genes are TRBV2 and TRBJ2-1, with 14 bases identical to TRBD2. The clonotype comes from a person aged 18-60 years who received the Ad26.COV2.S COVID-19 vaccine or a placebo. The sample was peripheral blood, taken in a trial of Ad26.COV2.S vaccine versus placebo. DNA of the CDR3: TGTGCCAGCAGTGCCGAGAGACTAGCGGGAGGGCCACGTGAGCAGTTCTTC. Protein: CASSAERLAGGPREQFF.